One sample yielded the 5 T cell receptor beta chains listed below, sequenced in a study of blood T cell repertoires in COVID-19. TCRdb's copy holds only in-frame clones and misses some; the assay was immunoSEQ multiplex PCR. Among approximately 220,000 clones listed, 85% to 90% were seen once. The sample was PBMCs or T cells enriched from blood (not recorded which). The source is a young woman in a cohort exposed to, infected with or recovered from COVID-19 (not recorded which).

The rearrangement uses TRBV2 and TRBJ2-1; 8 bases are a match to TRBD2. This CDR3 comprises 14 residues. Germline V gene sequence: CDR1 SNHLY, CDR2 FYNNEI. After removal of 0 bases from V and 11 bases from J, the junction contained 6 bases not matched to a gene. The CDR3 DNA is TGTGCCAGCAGTGAAGCGCTTGGCGGGAGGCAGCAGTTCTTC. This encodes CASSEALGGRQQFF.

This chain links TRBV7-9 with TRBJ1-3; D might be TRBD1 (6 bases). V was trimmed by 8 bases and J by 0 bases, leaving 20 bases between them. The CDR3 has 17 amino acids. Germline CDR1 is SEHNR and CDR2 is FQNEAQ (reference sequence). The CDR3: CASSLDGGRISGNTIYF. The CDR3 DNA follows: TGTGCCAGCTCCCTGGACGGGGGGCGTATCTCTGGAAACACCATATATTTT. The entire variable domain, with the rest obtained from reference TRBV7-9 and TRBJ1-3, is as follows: DTGVSQNPRHKITKRGQNVTFRCDPISEHNRLYWYRQTLGQGPEFLTYFQNEAQLEKSRLLSDRFSAERPKGSFSTLEIQRTEQGDSAMYLCASSLDGGRISGNTIYFGEGSWLTVV.

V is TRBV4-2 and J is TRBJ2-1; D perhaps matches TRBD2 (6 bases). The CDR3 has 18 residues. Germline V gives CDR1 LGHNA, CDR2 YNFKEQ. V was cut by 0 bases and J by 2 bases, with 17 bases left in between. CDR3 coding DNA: TGTGCCAGCAGCCAAGACCCAGGGACTTACCGGCCCTACAATGAGCAGTTCTTC. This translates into CASSQDPGTYRPYNEQFF.

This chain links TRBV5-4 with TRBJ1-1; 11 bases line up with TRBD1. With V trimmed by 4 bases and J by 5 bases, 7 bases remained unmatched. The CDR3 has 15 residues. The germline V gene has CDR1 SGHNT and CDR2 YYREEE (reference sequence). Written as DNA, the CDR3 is TGTGCCAGCAGCCCCGGACAGGGGGCTTATACTGAAGCTTTCTTT. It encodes CASSPGQGAYTEAFF.

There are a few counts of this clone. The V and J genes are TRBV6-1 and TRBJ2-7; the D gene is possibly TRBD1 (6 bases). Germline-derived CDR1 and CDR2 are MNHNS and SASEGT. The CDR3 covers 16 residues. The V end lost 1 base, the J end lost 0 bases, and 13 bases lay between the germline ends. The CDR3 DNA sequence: TGTGCCAGCAGTGAAGGGCGACAGGTCCACTCCTACGAGCAGTACTTC. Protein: CASSEGRQVHSYEQYF.